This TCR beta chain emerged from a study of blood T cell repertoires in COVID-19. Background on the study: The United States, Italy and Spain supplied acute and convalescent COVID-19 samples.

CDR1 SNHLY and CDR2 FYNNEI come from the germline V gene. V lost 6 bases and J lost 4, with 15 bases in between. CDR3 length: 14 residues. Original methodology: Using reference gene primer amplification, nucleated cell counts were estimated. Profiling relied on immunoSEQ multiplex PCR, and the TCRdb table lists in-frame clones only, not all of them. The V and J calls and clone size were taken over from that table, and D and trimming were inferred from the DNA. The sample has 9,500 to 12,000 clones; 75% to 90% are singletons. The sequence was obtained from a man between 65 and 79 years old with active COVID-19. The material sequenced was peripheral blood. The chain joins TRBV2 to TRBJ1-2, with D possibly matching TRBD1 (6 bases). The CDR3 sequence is CASSLRQDRYGYTF. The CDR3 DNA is TGTGCCAGCAGCCTCAGACAGGACCGCTATGGCTACACCTTC.